A single sample is the source of the 2 T cell receptor beta chains below, sequenced in a study of cytotoxic CD8 clonotypes in ibrutinib-treated CLL. TCRdb's table, derived via immunoSEQ multiplex PCR, lists solely in-frame clones and lacks some. The sample includes under 35,000 clones, approximately 68% of them seen just once. Source: PBMCs, taken after 24 months of ibrutinib treatment. These receptors came from a human donor with chronic lymphocytic leukemia.

This clone was recorded only once. The rearrangement links TRBV4-1 to TRBJ2-5, with TRBD2 matching 16 bases. V gave up 2 bases and J gave up 2 bases; unmatched junction bases: 11. The CDR3 has 20 amino acids. CDR1 and CDR2 (germline): MGHRA, YSYEKL. The CDR3 region is CASSQPRGLAGGLGQETQYF. For the CDR3, the DNA is TGCGCCAGCAGCCAACCTAGGGGACTAGCGGGGGGGCTGGGGCAAGAGACCCAGTACTTC.

V and J are TRBV5-1 and TRBJ2-7, with 8 bases matching TRBD2. From germline, CDR1 is SGHRS and CDR2 YFSETQ. The V and J ends lost 3 bases and 6 bases, in that order; junction bases with no gene match: 8. The CDR3 is 14 amino acids. The DNA for the CDR3 is TGCGCCAGCAGCTCGAGCGGGGGCAGGGGCGAGCAGTACTTC. Translating it yields CASSSSGGRGEQYF.